Below are 28 T cell receptor beta chains sequenced from a single sample in a study of T cell responses to AZD1222 COVID-19 vaccine. The method was immunoSEQ multiplex PCR; TCRdb's version includes in-frame clones alone and lacks a portion of them. The sample holds approximately 130,000 clones, roughly 88% seen once. Sequencing used peripheral blood, obtained 28 days after the second AZD1222 dose. The receptors derive from an adult who received the AZD1222 COVID-19 vaccine.

V is TRBV7-2 and J is TRBJ1-6; no firm D call. Germline CDR1 is SGHTA and CDR2 is FQGNSA. This CDR3 is 15 amino acids long. Between the trimmed V and J ends, which lost 3 bases and 1 base, there was a span of 7 bases. As DNA, the CDR3 is TGTGCCAGCAGCTTGGACGTATCCTATAATTCACCCCTCCACTTT. It is translated as CASSLDVSYNSPLHF.

J is TRBJ2-7 and V is TRBV12-3 or TRBV12-4, with a weak D call TRBD1 (6 bases). The CDR3 runs 13 residues. The V and J ends lost 6 bases and 5 bases respectively, with 14 bases between them. The CDR3 DNA is TGTGCCAGCAGCCCCCAGGGGACCGACGAGCAGTACTTC. Translated, it gives CASSPQGTDEQYF.

This clone has more than one count but fewer than ten. The V call is TRBV19, the J call TRBJ2-5; TRBD2 might be the D (6 bases). The CDR3 loop spans 14 amino acids. CDR1 and CDR2 (germline): LNHDA, SQIVND (reference sequence). V dropped 3 bases and J dropped 5 bases, with 13 bases sitting between them. The CDR3 sequence: CASSIRLEGETQYF. The CDR3 DNA follows: TGTGCCAGTAGTATCAGACTAGAGGGGGAGACCCAGTACTTC. Filled out from reference TRBV19 and TRBJ2-5, the complete variable domain reads DGGITQSPKYLFRKEGQNVTLSCEQNLNHDAMYWYRQDPGQGLRLIYYSQIVNDFQKGDIAEGYSVSREKKESFPLTVTSAQKNPTAFYLCASSIRLEGETQYFGPGTRLLVL.

This clone was seen a handful of times. The genes are TRBV3-1 (or the pseudogene TRBV3-2) and TRBJ2-3, with D possibly being TRBD2 (7 bases). Deletions cut 1 base from V and 0 bases from J, with 11 bases between. This CDR3 is 16 amino acids long. Germline CDR1 and CDR2: LGHDT and YNNKEL (reference sequence). The CDR3 DNA reads as TGTGCCAGCAGCCAAGTGCGGGGGCCTAGCACAGATACGCAGTATTTT. This gives the protein CASSQVRGPSTDTQYF.

This sequence joins TRBV18 and TRBJ2-1; TRBD2 matches at 11 bases. V lost 4 bases to trimming and J lost 9 bases; unmatched junction nucleotides: 11. Germline loops: CDR1 KGHSH, CDR2 LQKENI. The length of the CDR3 is 16 residues. The CDR3 DNA sequence: TGTGCCAGCTCACGGACGACTAGCGGGAAAGTTGGTGAGCAGTTCTTC. It encodes CASSRTTSGKVGEQFF.

This clone was counted a single time. The genes are TRBV19 and TRBJ2-1; 8 bases match TRBD1. Germline-derived CDR1 and CDR2 are LNHDA and SQIVND (reference sequence). CDR3 length equals 13 residues. The V and J ends lost 6 bases and 6 bases, in that order; junction bases with no gene match: 4. The CDR3: CASRPTGGNEQFF. DNA of the CDR3: TGTGCCAGTAGACCTACAGGGGGCAATGAGCAGTTCTTC. The variable domain in full, with the rest retrieved from reference TRBV19 and TRBJ2-1, is DGGITQSPKYLFRKEGQNVTLSCEQNLNHDAMYWYRQDPGQGLRLIYYSQIVNDFQKGDIAEGYSVSREKKESFPLTVTSAQKNPTAFYLCASRPTGGNEQFFGPGTRLTVL.

The chain uses TRBV9 and TRBJ1-1; no clear D gene. CDR3 size: 10 residues. Germline V gene data show CDR1 as SGDLS and CDR2 as YYNGEE. Trimming took off 3 bases at V and 8 bases at J, with 5 bases between the two ends. CDR3 loop: CASSDGEAFF. The CDR3 DNA is TGTGCCAGCAGCGATGGGGAAGCTTTCTTT.

The V and J genes are TRBV7-2 and TRBJ2-1; 14 nucleotides match TRBD2. The CDR3 is made up of 16 amino acids. V shed 4 bases and J 6 bases; nucleotides not matched to a gene: 5. Germline CDR1 is SGHTA and CDR2 is FQGNSA. The CDR3 DNA reads TGTGCCAGCAGCTCCGGGACTAGCGGGAGTGGCAATGAGCAGTTCTTC. It yields the protein CASSSGTSGSGNEQFF.

The CDR3 sequence: CASSSDRNYGYTF. The CDR3 nucleotides are TGTGCCAGCAGTAGTGACAGGAACTATGGCTACACCTTC. V and J are TRBV6-5 and TRBJ1-2; D possibly corresponds to TRBD1 (6 bases). CDR1 and CDR2 from the germline V gene are MNHEY and SVGAGI. V lost 5 bases to trimming and J lost 2 bases, with 9 bases between them. This CDR3 contains 13 residues.

The chain carries TRBV5-1 and TRBJ2-3; TRBD2 agrees at 14 bases. The V gene's germline CDR1 is SGHRS and CDR2 YFSETQ. This CDR3 contains 18 residues. The J segment lost 0 bases and the V segment lost 2 bases, leaving 5 bases of the junction unmatched. The CDR3 nucleotides read TGCGCCAGCAGCTTTGGAGGACTAGCGGGGGGAAGCACAGATACGCAGTATTTT. This sequence encodes CASSFGGLAGGSTDTQYF. Drawing the rest from reference TRBV5-1 and TRBJ2-3, the complete variable domain is KAGVTQTPRYLIKTRGQQVTLSCSPISGHRSVSWYQQTPGQGLQFLFEYFSETQRNKGNFPGRFSGRQFSNSRSEMNVSTLELGDSALYLCASSFGGLAGGSTDTQYFGPGTRLTVL.

The chain links TRBV5-1 to TRBJ2-5; 8 positions match TRBD2. J lost 10 bases, V lost 2 bases, and 7 bases had no gene match. This CDR3 has 13 residues. Germline CDR1 reads SGHRS; CDR2 reads YFSETQ. The CDR3: CASSLDLAGGQYF. For the CDR3, the DNA is TGCGCCAGCAGCTTAGATCTAGCGGGTGGCCAGTACTTC. The full variable domain, completed using reference TRBV5-1 and TRBJ2-5, is KAGVTQTPRYLIKTRGQQVTLSCSPISGHRSVSWYQQTPGQGLQFLFEYFSETQRNKGNFPGRFSGRQFSNSRSEMNVSTLELGDSALYLCASSLDLAGGQYFGPGTRLLVL.

This clone has a handful of counts. The chain is built from TRBV7-9 and TRBJ1-2; D is uncertain. Trimming took off 4 bases at V and 0 bases at J, with 9 bases between the two ends. The CDR3 totals 14 residues. In germline, CDR1 is SEHNR, CDR2 FQNEAQ (reference sequence). The CDR3 sequence is CASSSDLANYGYTF. The CDR3 DNA sequence: TGTGCCAGCAGCTCGGACCTAGCTAACTATGGCTACACCTTC.

This rearrangement joins TRBV6-4 to TRBJ1-6; no reliable D call. V lost 2 bases, J lost 10 bases, and 15 bases lay in between. The CDR3 totals 15 residues. Per the germline V gene, CDR1 is MRHNA and CDR2 is SNTAGT. Written as DNA, the CDR3 is TGTGCCAGCAGTGACCGCGCCGAGGCGTTATCACCCCTCCACTTT. It translates to CASSDRAEALSPLHF.

The chain carries TRBV6-2 or TRBV6-3 and TRBJ1-2; TRBD1 aligns across 9 bases. The CDR3 consists of 15 residues. Germline V CDR1 and CDR2: MNHEY, SVGEGT. V was pared by 0 bases and J by 8 bases, with 7 bases of the junction left unmatched. Here the CDR3 DNA reads TGTGCCAGCAGTTACTCCCGGGACAGGGTTGACGGCTACACCTTC. Its protein product is CASSYSRDRVDGYTF.

This clone occurred once. The gene calls are TRBV29-1 and TRBJ1-5, with 8 positions matching TRBD1. Germline CDR1 SQVTM, CDR2 ANQGSEA. This CDR3 contains 14 residues. V trimming: 5 bases; J trimming: 4 bases; junction bases outside the gene matches: 7. The CDR3 region is CSVTTGVGNQPQHF. The CDR3 DNA reads as TGCAGCGTTACGACAGGGGTAGGGAATCAGCCCCAGCATTTT.

The chain combines TRBV6-5 with TRBJ2-7; 10 bases align to TRBD1. This CDR3 spans 15 amino acids. V lost 6 bases to trimming and J lost 2 bases; unmatched junction nucleotides: 7. Germline CDR1 is MNHEY and CDR2 is SVGAGI. CDR3 amino acids: CASRPGGTGAYEQYF. The CDR3 DNA follows: TGTGCCAGCAGGCCGGGGGGGACAGGGGCCTACGAGCAGTACTTC.

The chain combines TRBV7-9 with TRBJ1-6; D unclear. The CDR3 runs 14 residues. V shed 5 bases and J shed 9 bases, with 14 bases lying between them. CDR1 SEHNR and CDR2 FQNEAQ come from the germline V gene (reference sequence). In DNA form, the CDR3 reads TGTGCCAGCAGCCCGTGGGAGGAGGGTTCACCCCTCCACTTT. The encoded protein is CASSPWEEGSPLHF.

The chain joins TRBV7-9 to TRBJ1-1; no clear D. CDR1 is SEHNR and CDR2 is FQNEAQ in the germline V gene (reference sequence). CDR3 size: 14 residues. V shed 2 bases and J shed 9 bases, with 16 bases lying between them. The CDR3 nucleotides are TGTGCCAGCAGCTTACACCCGGGCGAAGTAAAAGCTTTCTTT. Translating it yields CASSLHPGEVKAFF. Drawing the rest from reference TRBV7-9 and TRBJ1-1, the complete variable domain is DTGVSQNPRHKITKRGQNVTFRCDPISEHNRLYWYRQTLGQGPEFLTYFQNEAQLEKSRLLSDRFSAERPKGSFSTLEIQRTEQGDSAMYLCASSLHPGEVKAFFGQGTRLTVV.

The chain couples TRBV29-1 to TRBJ2-3, with 11 positions matching TRBD2. J was trimmed by 7 bases and V by 6 bases; bases with no gene match: 9. The CDR3 runs 14 residues. Germline CDR1 is SQVTM and CDR2 is ANQGSEA. The CDR3 DNA sequence: TGCAGCGTGACCGGGACTAGCGGCACGAATACGCAGTATTTT. Its translation: CSVTGTSGTNTQYF.

Written as DNA, the CDR3 is TGTGCCAGCAGTTTGTCGGGGGGGAGAGGCACTGAAGCTTTCTTT. Encoded protein: CASSLSGGRGTEAFF. The rearrangement uses TRBV27 and TRBJ1-1; tentatively, D is TRBD1 (5 bases). The CDR3 is 15 amino acids. Germline values: CDR1 MNHEY, CDR2 SMNVEV (reference sequence). Trimming cost V 3 bases and J 4 bases, with 15 bases left between them.

The rearrangement joins TRBV6-5 to TRBJ2-3; 11 nucleotides align to TRBD2. Trimming took 7 bases from V and 4 from J; bases not matched to a gene: 4. CDR1 MNHEY and CDR2 SVGAGI come from the germline V gene. This CDR3 spans 14 amino acids. CDR3 DNA: TGTGCCAGCATATTTAGCGGGGGGGCAGATACGCAGTATTTT. Protein product: CASIFSGGADTQYF.

The chain couples TRBV2 to TRBJ1-1; a possible D gene is TRBD1 (6 bases). The CDR3 runs 14 residues. Germline CDR1 and CDR2: SNHLY and FYNNEI. V was shortened by 8 bases and J by 5 bases, with 18 bases between the two germline ends. The CDR3 protein is CASGSMGGLTEAFF. For the CDR3, the DNA is TGTGCCAGCGGATCTATGGGGGGGCTAACTGAAGCTTTCTTT.

The gene calls are TRBV7-2 and TRBJ2-3; 10 bases align to TRBD1. The CDR3 has 15 amino acids. Germline CDR1 SGHTA, CDR2 FQGNSA. Trimming at V came to 4 bases and at J to 5 bases, leaving 6 bases not matched to a gene. In nucleotides, the CDR3 is TGTGCCAGCAGCTCGGGGACAGGGGTGGGAGATACGCAGTATTTT. Translating gives CASSSGTGVGDTQYF.

This chain uses TRBV19 with TRBJ1-1, with 7 bases matching TRBD1. From germline, CDR1 is LNHDA and CDR2 SQIVND (reference sequence). The CDR3 runs 15 residues. V lost 5 bases to trimming and J lost 11 bases; unmatched junction nucleotides: 17. In nucleotides, the CDR3 is TGTGCCAGTAGTTCCCCGGTAGGGGGCTTATCTAAGGCTTTCTTT. As protein: CASSSPVGGLSKAFF.

The chain couples TRBV7-9 to TRBJ1-2, with D hard to call. This CDR3 has 12 residues. Trimming took 1 base from V and 8 from J, leaving 8 bases between them. Germline lookup yields CDR1 SEHNR and CDR2 FQNEAQ (reference sequence). The CDR3 coding sequence is TGTGCCAGCAGCTTAGACGGATTCGGCTACACCTTC. Its translation is CASSLDGFGYTF. Full variable domain (outside the CDR3, taken from reference TRBV7-9 and TRBJ1-2): DTGVSQNPRHKITKRGQNVTFRCDPISEHNRLYWYRQTLGQGPEFLTYFQNEAQLEKSRLLSDRFSAERPKGSFSTLEIQRTEQGDSAMYLCASSLDGFGYTFGSGTRLTVV.

The chain couples TRBV18 to TRBJ2-3; a weak D match, TRBD1 (6 bases). CDR1 is KGHSH and CDR2 is LQKENI in the germline V gene. The CDR3 consists of 15 residues. V lost 0 bases, J lost 5 bases, and 12 bases lay in between. The CDR3 DNA sequence: TGTGCCAGCTCACCACCGGGGGCAGCAGAAGATACGCAGTATTTT. Translation gives CASSPPGAAEDTQYF.

The DNA for the CDR3 is TGTGCCAGCAACCAAGGGACAGAGGGCACTGAAGCTTTCTTT. Amino acids: CASNQGTEGTEAFF. The chain employs TRBV28 and TRBJ1-1, with 7 positions matching TRBD1. Germline assignment: CDR1 MDHEN and CDR2 SYDVKM. After removal of 7 bases from V and 4 bases from J, the junction contained 9 bases not matched to a gene. The CDR3 is 14 amino acids.

This clone was recorded once. The chain joins TRBV7-9 to TRBJ1-2; D unresolved. The CDR3 covers 13 residues. The germline gives CDR1 SEHNR, CDR2 FQNEAQ (reference sequence). V shed 4 bases and J shed 5 bases, with 11 bases lying between them. The CDR3 sequence is CASSSTPGYGYTF. CDR3 nucleotide sequence: TGTGCCAGCAGCTCGACCCCTGGTTATGGCTACACCTTC.